This T cell receptor beta chain was profiled in a study of T cells in Graves' hyperthyroidism and ophthalmopathy (dated by TCRdb to between 2017 and 2020). Some background on the complete study: Peripheral blood samples were taken at the time of initial diagnosis, prior to any treatment. TCR V-J signatures able to tell the groups apart were searched for in a discovery cohort of some 100 patients, of whom over 40 had Graves' ophthalmopathy and 57 had stable Graves' hyperthyroidism. Prospective prediction of ophthalmopathy was tested in an independent validation cohort consisting of 18 to 20 hyperthyroidism patients and more than 15 patients who later progressed to ophthalmopathy. The 100 discovery patients were divided at random into training and test sets in a 7:3 ratio. In addition, the study compared T-cell repertoires in thyroid tissue and in blood from about 6 Graves' hyperthyroidism patients. Once sampling was done, hyperthyroidism patients were given methimazole at a starting dose of 30 mg daily, whereas ophthalmopathy patients were given high-dose intravenous methylprednisolone. According to the paper, TCR Vbeta CDR3 sequencing was carried out on roughly 130 peripheral blood samples, which came from fewer than 50 ophthalmopathy, about 75 hyperthyroidism and approximately 17 progressor patients. Beyond this particular receptor, the publication reports: A 13 V-J signature model separated ophthalmopathy from stable hyperthyroidism, with around 91% sensitivity and approximately 81% specificity in cross-validation and 80%/75% in testing. Sample size was not statistically predetermined, and investigators were not blinded to group allocation. Most expanded thyroid clonotypes (frequency above 0.001) were also detected in blood, a finding suggesting that blood repertoires may reflect thyroid immune responses. In validation, the model predicted progression to ophthalmopathy with over 60% sensitivity and about 73% specificity, a median of 6.5 months before onset.

Ophthalmopathy patients had moderately to severely active disease, with a Clinical Activity Score of 3 or more, a NOSPECS grade of 4 or more, and a disease duration of less than 3 months. Patients with uncontrolled infections, other autoimmune diseases, pregnancy or lactation were excluded. Diagnoses were based on clinical symptoms, serum thyroxine and TRAb, thyroid ultrasound and orbital computed tomography. PBMCs were separated from around 9.1 ml of fresh peripheral blood using Ficoll-Paque density gradient centrifugation. Total RNA was extracted using Trizol reagent, and RNA quality was assessed on an Agilent 2100 Bioanalyzer. The cysteine opens and the phenylalanine closes a CDR3 of 16 amino acids. The entry retains the CDR3 DNA only, 48 bases that are in frame from base 1. Unmatched junction bases come to 6, with V trimmed by 5 bases and J by 1 base. The germline V gene sets CDR1 to SGHVT and CDR2 to SQSDAQ.

Note on this clonotype: It lacks a known antigen. The input lacks base qualities; no much larger clone sits a single base away.

The TCR beta CDR3 regions were amplified from RNA transcripts. The TCR CDR3 was subjected to a first round of RT-PCR using the HTBI primer set and the Qiagen OneStep RT-PCR kit. Libraries were constructed in a second round of multiplex PCR, after which size selection and purification were performed. The libraries were sequenced on an Illumina HiSeq2000 using paired-end 100 bp reads. Per the original workflow: SOAPnuke was used to process the raw data, removing reads that contained adapters or uncalled bases, had a mean Phred below 15, or lacked an exact match to the constant primer or identifier. COPE v1.2.5 was used to merge high-quality paired reads, and clonotypes were defined as unique nucleotide sequences. Clonotypes were aligned to IMGT TRBV, TRBD and TRBJ reference segments using MiTCR v1.1. The analysis included only V-J combinations with a frequency above 0.0001, which together covered 99.2% of the repertoires. The TCS score was defined as F50 (clonal expansion) divided by E x V (chaos), with BLOSUM62-based TCRdist calculated between CDR3 peptides within each V-J. Welch's t-statistics and random forest reduced just over 500 V-J features to 10 to 15, which were used in a naive Bayes classifier (R e1071). The public reads were run again by TCRdb, first through fastp at Q25 and then through MiXCR, and only productive beta chains were kept. Each entry merges the rows of one CDR3 protein and shows their most common DNA and genes. The V and J calls reflect TCRdb's pipeline rather than the authors' work. The sample table holds some 300,000 distinct CDR3 sequences, of which around 20% were seen once. 35% to 40% of the sample is held by the ten biggest clonotypes.

This sequence uses TRBV7-4 and TRBJ2-3; TRBD2 matches 10 bases in the middle. This TCR came from a man aged 45-65 years with Graves' ophthalmopathy. Sequenced material: blood. The sequenced DNA is TGTGCCAGCAGCGCCTGGACTAGCGGACGCACAGATACGCAGTATTTT. It encodes CASSAWTSGRTDTQYF.